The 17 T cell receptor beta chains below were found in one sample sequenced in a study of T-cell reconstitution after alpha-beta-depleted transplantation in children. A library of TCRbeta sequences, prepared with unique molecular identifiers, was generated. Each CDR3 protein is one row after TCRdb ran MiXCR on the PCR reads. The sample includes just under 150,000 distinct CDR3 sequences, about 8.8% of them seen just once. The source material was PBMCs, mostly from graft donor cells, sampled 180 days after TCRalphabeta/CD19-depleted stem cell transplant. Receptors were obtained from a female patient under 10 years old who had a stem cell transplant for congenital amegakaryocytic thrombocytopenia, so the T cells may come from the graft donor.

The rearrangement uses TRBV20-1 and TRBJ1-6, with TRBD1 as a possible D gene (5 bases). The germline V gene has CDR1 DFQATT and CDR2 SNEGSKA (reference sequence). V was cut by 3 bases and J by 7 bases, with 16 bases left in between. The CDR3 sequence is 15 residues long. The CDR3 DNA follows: TGCAGTGCTAGTTCGGTCCAGGGTGGGAATTCACCCCTCCACTTT. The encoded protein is CSASSVQGGNSPLHF.

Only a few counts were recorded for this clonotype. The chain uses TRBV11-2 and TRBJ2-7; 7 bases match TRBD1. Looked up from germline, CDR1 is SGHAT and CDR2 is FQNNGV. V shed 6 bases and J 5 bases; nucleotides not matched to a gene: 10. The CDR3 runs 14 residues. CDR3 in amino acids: CASREERDSHEQYF. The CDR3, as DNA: TGTGCCAGCAGAGAAGAAAGGGACAGCCACGAGCAGTACTTC.

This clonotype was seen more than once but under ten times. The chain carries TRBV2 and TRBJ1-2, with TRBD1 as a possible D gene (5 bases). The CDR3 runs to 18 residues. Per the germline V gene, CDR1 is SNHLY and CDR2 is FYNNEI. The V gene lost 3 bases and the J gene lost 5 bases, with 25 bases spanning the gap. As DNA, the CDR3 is TGTGCCAGCAGTGACCCTTTTTCCCGGAGACGAGGGGTTTATGGCTACACCTTC. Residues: CASSDPFSRRRGVYGYTF.

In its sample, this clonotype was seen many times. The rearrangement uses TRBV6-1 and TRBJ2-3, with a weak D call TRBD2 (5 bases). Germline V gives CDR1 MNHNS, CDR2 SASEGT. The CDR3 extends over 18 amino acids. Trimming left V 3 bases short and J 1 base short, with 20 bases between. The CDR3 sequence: CASSERAVPLGGTDTQYF. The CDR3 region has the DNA TGTGCCAGCAGTGAGAGGGCCGTCCCTCTCGGTGGCACAGATACGCAGTATTTT.

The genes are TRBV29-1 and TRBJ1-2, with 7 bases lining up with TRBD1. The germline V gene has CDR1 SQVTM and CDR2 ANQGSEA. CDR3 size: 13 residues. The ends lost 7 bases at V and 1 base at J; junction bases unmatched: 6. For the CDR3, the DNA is TGCAGCGCAGACCCAGGGGGTAACTATGGCTACACCTTC. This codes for CSADPGGNYGYTF.

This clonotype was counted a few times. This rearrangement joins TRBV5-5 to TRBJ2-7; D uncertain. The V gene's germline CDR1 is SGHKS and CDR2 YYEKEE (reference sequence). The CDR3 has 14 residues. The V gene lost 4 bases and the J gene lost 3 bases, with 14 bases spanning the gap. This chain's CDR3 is CASSPGPGIYEQYF. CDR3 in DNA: TGTGCCAGCAGCCCCGGGCCCGGAATCTACGAGCAGTACTTC.

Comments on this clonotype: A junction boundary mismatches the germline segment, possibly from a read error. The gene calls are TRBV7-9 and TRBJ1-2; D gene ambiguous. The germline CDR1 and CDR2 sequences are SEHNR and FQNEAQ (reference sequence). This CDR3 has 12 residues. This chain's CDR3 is CASSLVTGRRYF. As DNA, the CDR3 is TGTGCCAGCAGCTTAGTCACGGGCCGCAGGTACTTC.

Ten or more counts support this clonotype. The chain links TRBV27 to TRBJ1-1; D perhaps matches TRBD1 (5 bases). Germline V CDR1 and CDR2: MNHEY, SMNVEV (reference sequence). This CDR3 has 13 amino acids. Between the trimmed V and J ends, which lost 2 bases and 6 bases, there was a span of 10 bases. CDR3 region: CASSLKGDAEAFF. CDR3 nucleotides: TGTGCCAGCAGTTTAAAAGGGGACGCTGAAGCTTTCTTT.

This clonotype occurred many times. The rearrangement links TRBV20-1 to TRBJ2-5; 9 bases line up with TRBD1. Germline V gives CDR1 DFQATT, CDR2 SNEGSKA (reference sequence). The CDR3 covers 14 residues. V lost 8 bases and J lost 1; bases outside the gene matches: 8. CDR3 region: CSCLTGGGQETQYF. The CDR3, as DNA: TGCAGTTGCCTGACAGGGGGTGGCCAAGAGACCCAGTACTTC.

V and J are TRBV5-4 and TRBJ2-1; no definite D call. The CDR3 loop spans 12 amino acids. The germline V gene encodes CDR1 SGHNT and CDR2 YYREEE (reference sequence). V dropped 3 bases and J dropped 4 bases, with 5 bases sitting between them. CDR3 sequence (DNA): TGTGCCAGCAGCTCGATATACAATGAGCAGTTCTTC. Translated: CASSSIYNEQFF.

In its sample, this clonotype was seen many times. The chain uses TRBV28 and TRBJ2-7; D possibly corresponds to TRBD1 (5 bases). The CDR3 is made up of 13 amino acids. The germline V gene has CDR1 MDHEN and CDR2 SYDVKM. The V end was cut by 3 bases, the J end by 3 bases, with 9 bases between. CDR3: CASSLGRVYEQYF. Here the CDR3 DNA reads TGTGCCAGCAGTTTGGGCAGGGTCTACGAGCAGTACTTC.

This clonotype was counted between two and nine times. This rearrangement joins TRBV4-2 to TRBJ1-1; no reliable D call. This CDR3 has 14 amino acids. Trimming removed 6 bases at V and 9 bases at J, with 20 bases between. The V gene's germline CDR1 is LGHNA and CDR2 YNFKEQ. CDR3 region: CASRRERREGKAFF. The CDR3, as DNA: TGTGCCAGCAGGCGGGAGAGGCGTGAGGGTAAAGCTTTCTTT.

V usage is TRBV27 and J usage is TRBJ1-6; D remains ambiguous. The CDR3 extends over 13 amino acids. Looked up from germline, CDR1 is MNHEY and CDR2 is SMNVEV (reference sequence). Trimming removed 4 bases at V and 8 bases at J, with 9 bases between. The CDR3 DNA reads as TGTGCCAGCAGTTCACGTCGAGATTCACCCCTCCACTTT. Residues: CASSSRRDSPLHF.

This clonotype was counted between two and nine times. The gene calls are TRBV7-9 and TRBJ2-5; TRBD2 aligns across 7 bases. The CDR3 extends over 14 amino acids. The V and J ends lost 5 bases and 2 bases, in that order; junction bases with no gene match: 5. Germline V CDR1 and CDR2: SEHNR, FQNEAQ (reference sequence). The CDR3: CASSAGEDQETQYF. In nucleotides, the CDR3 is TGTGCCAGCAGCGCGGGAGAGGATCAAGAGACCCAGTACTTC.

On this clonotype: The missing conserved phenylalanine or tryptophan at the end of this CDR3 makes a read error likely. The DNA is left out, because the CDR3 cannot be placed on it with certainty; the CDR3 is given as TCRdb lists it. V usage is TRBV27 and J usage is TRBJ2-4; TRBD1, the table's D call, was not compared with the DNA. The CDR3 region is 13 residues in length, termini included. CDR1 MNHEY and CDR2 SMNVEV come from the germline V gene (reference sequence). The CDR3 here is CASSVGTGGRGYL.

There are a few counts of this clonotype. CDR3 sequence: CASSLDRNNYGYTF. CDR3 coding DNA: TGTGCCAGCAGCTTGGACAGGAATAACTATGGCTACACCTTC. V is TRBV12-3 or TRBV12-4 and J is TRBJ1-2; 7 nucleotides match TRBD1. V was clipped by 6 bases and J by 1 base; unmatched bases: 5. This CDR3 spans 14 amino acids.

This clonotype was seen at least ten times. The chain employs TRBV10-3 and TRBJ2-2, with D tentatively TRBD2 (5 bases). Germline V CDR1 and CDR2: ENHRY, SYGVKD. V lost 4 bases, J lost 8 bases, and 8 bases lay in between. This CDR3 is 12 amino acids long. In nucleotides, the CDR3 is TGTGCCATCAGTGGCGAGGGTGGGGAGCTGTTTTTT. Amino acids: CAISGEGGELFF.